Presented here are 22 T cell receptor beta chains from one specimen sequenced in a study of cytomegalovirus exposure and HLA in healthy donors. Amplification used 60 Vbeta primers and 13 Jbeta primers. Clones were read by immunoSEQ multiplex PCR, and TCRdb kept only the in-frame ones, dropping some. The sample yields more than 140,000 clones, under 70% seen once. The sample consisted of PBMCs. These receptors all come from a young woman in good health and CMV-seropositive.

This chain uses TRBV18 with TRBJ1-1; D gene uncertain. V was shortened by 3 bases and J by 7 bases, with 12 bases between the two germline ends. Per the germline V gene, CDR1 is KGHSH and CDR2 is LQKENI. The CDR3 loop spans 13 amino acids. The CDR3 DNA sequence: TGTGCCAGCTCACCGTCGCGAACCAATGAAGCTTTCTTT. It encodes CASSPSRTNEAFF.

This clone was seen once. V and J are TRBV13 and TRBJ2-7; 12 nucleotides match TRBD2. This CDR3 contains 15 residues. The V and J ends lost 5 bases and 2 bases, in that order; junction bases with no gene match: 4. Per germline, CDR1 PRHDT and CDR2 FYEKMQ (reference sequence). DNA for the CDR3: TGTGCCAGCAGCCTAGCGGGGGGGCAGACCTACGAGCAGTACTTC. The encoded protein is CASSLAGGQTYEQYF.

This clone has just a few counts. The genes are TRBV6-5 and TRBJ2-5; 8 nucleotides align to TRBD1. Trimming took 5 bases from V and 7 from J; bases not matched to a gene: 9. CDR1 and CDR2 from the germline V gene are MNHEY and SVGAGI. The CDR3 contains 14 residues. CDR3 region: CASSMTGDDGTQYF. The CDR3 DNA follows: TGTGCCAGCAGTATGACAGGGGATGACGGGACCCAGTACTTC.

In DNA, the CDR3 is TGTGCCAGCAATAGGGGCGACTATGGCTACACCTTC. As protein: CASNRGDYGYTF. V and J are TRBV6-6 and TRBJ1-2; D possibly corresponds to TRBD1 (5 bases). Trimming shortened V by 7 bases and J by 3 bases, and 9 bases separated the two germline ends. Germline V gene sequence: CDR1 MNHNY, CDR2 SVGAGI (reference sequence). The CDR3 spans 12 residues.

The chain links TRBV12-1 to TRBJ2-2; the table's D call TRBD2 went unverified against the DNA. TRBV12-1 is a known pseudogene. CDR3 length equals 17 residues. In DNA form, the CDR3 reads TGTGCCAGCAGATTTCATACCCAAGGAGCGAACACCGGGGAGCTGTTTTTT. Encoded protein: CASRFHTQGANTGELFF.

The rearrangement links TRBV5-4 to TRBJ2-5; 8 bases are a match to TRBD2. This CDR3 comprises 14 residues. The germline V gene has CDR1 SGHNT and CDR2 YYREEE (reference sequence). V was clipped by 2 bases and J by 2 bases; unmatched bases: 2. CDR3 nucleotides: TGTGCCAGCAGCTTAGAGCGGGAGCAAGAGACCCAGTACTTC. Amino acids: CASSLEREQETQYF.

This clone was counted between two and nine times. The chain uses TRBV19 and TRBJ1-1; TRBD1 matches at 7 bases. Losses at the gene ends were 6 bases for V and 5 bases for J; bases not matched to a gene: 9. CDR3 length: 14 residues. The germline V gene has CDR1 LNHDA and CDR2 SQIVND (reference sequence). The CDR3 region is CASSQNQGGTEAFF. CDR3 sequence (DNA): TGTGCCAGTAGCCAAAACCAGGGGGGAACTGAAGCTTTCTTT.

The chain uses TRBV5-4 and TRBJ2-1; D uncertain. Germline CDR1 is SGHNT and CDR2 is YYREEE (reference sequence). Trimming took 0 bases from V and 3 from J, leaving 10 bases between them. The CDR3 consists of 15 residues. CDR3 sequence: CASSLASQNYNEQFF. The CDR3 coding sequence is TGTGCCAGCAGCTTGGCCTCGCAGAACTACAATGAGCAGTTCTTC.

The chain has TRBV4-2 and TRBJ2-7, with D perhaps TRBD1 (5 bases). Trimming shortened V by 4 bases and J by 0 bases, and 16 bases separated the two germline ends. The V gene's germline CDR1 is LGHNA and CDR2 YNFKEQ. The CDR3 has 16 residues. The CDR3 region has the DNA TGTGCCAGCAGCCTAAATCCAGGGCCCCTCTCCTACGAGCAGTACTTC. It encodes CASSLNPGPLSYEQYF.

The genes are TRBV9 and TRBJ1-4; TRBD1 might be the D (6 bases). Germline lookup yields CDR1 SGDLS and CDR2 YYNGEE. CDR3 size: 15 residues. V was clipped by 0 bases and J by 5 bases, with 11 bases between them. The CDR3 sequence is CASSVVGGANEKLFF. CDR3 sequence (DNA): TGTGCCAGCAGCGTAGTAGGGGGGGCGAATGAAAAACTGTTTTTT.

The chain has TRBV15 and TRBJ1-2; D ambiguous. There are 14 residues in the CDR3. Trimming removed 6 bases from V and 4 bases from J, with 15 bases in between. Germline lookup yields CDR1 LNHNV and CDR2 YYDKDF (reference sequence). The DNA of the CDR3 is TGTGCCACCAGAGTAGCAGGAGAGGGCTATGGCTACACCTTC. Protein product: CATRVAGEGYGYTF.

The chain is built from TRBV28 and TRBJ2-7, with 11 bases matching TRBD1. Looked up from germline, CDR1 is MDHEN and CDR2 is SYDVKM. J was trimmed by 5 bases and V by 6 bases; bases with no gene match: 12. The CDR3 runs 16 residues. CDR3: CASSPRWTGGSDEQYF. In nucleotides, the CDR3 is TGTGCCAGCAGCCCCCGTTGGACAGGGGGCTCTGACGAGCAGTACTTC.

The rearrangement joins TRBV6-7 to TRBJ1-5; 8 bases line up with TRBD1. TRBV6-7 is designated an ORF whose function remains uncertain. V lost 6 bases and J lost 3; bases outside the gene matches: 10. This CDR3 is built from 16 residues. In DNA, the CDR3 is TGTGCCAGCAGAGACCCCCGGGACAGGCCCAATCAGCCCCAGCATTTT. It yields the protein CASRDPRDRPNQPQHF.

This clone was seen a few times. The chain uses TRBV5-6 and TRBJ2-5; 10 bases map to TRBD1. The CDR3 runs 16 residues. In germline, CDR1 is SGHDT, CDR2 YYEEEE. V shed 4 bases and J 2 bases; nucleotides not matched to a gene: 8. In DNA form, the CDR3 reads TGTGCCAGCAGCCTGGACAGGGGGTGGGGACAAGAGACCCAGTACTTC. Protein sequence: CASSLDRGWGQETQYF.

The rearrangement uses TRBV30 and TRBJ2-2; 7 positions agree with TRBD1. Germline CDR1 reads GTSNPN; CDR2 reads SVGIG (reference sequence). This CDR3 is 13 amino acids long. Unmatched junction bases numbered 4, after V lost 3 bases and J lost 6 bases. The CDR3 sequence: CAWSTTGAGELFF. The CDR3 region has the DNA TGTGCCTGGAGCACCACAGGGGCCGGGGAGCTGTTTTTT.

This clone came up a few times. The chain recombines TRBV5-1 with TRBJ1-6; 7 bases are a match to TRBD1. The CDR3 totals 16 residues. Germline CDR1 is SGHRS and CDR2 is YFSETQ. V gave up 4 bases and J gave up 6 bases; unmatched junction bases: 10. DNA for the CDR3: TGCGCCAGCAGCAGTCGTACAGGGGTCAGTAATTCACCCCTCCACTTT. Translation: CASSSRTGVSNSPLHF.

This clone was counted between two and nine times. The chain recombines TRBV5-1 with TRBJ2-7; TRBD2 matches 12 bases. CDR1 and CDR2 (germline): SGHRS, YFSETQ. Losses at the gene ends were 7 bases for V and 7 bases for J; bases not matched to a gene: 21. The CDR3 is made up of 18 amino acids. CDR3 DNA sequence: TGCGCCAGCGGACCCGATGGACTAGCGGGAAACCCATCTACGGAGCAGTACTTC. Encoded protein: CASGPDGLAGNPSTEQYF.

The chain combines TRBV5-5 with TRBJ2-3; 10 nucleotides match TRBD2. V lost 1 base and J lost 3; bases outside the gene matches: 8. The CDR3 consists of 17 residues. CDR1 is SGHKS and CDR2 is YYEKEE in the germline V gene (reference sequence). The CDR3 DNA follows: TGTGCCAGCAGCTTGAGGGCCCTAGCGGGGGAGACAGATACGCAGTATTTT. Its translation is CASSLRALAGETDTQYF.

The genes are TRBV30 and TRBJ2-5, with TRBD1 matching 8 bases. Germline V CDR1 and CDR2: GTSNPN, SVGIG (reference sequence). This CDR3 is built from 14 residues. After removal of 3 bases from V and 3 bases from J, the junction contained 6 bases not matched to a gene. CDR3 sequence: CAWSGQGREETQYF. CDR3 DNA: TGTGCCTGGAGCGGACAGGGCCGAGAAGAGACCCAGTACTTC.

J is TRBJ2-5 and V is TRBV5-1; unclear D gene. The V and J ends lost 1 base and 3 bases respectively, with 4 bases between them. The CDR3 contains 12 residues. Germline V gives CDR1 SGHRS, CDR2 YFSETQ. The CDR3 DNA reads TGCGCCAGCAGCTTGTCTGAAGAGACCCAGTACTTC. Its translation: CASSLSEETQYF.

This clone is a singleton in its sample. The chain uses TRBV28 and TRBJ2-1; D gene ambiguous. The V and J ends lost 7 bases and 2 bases respectively, with 9 bases between them. CDR3 size: 13 residues. Germline V gene lookup returns CDR1 MDHEN and CDR2 SYDVKM. CDR3 sequence (DNA): TGTGCCAGCATTGGCCAAGCCTACAATGAGCAGTTCTTC. Translated: CASIGQAYNEQFF.

The chain couples TRBV7-9 to TRBJ1-4, with D possibly matching TRBD1 (6 bases). CDR3 length: 15 amino acids. Germline V gene lookup returns CDR1 SEHNR and CDR2 FQNEAQ (reference sequence). The V end lost 2 bases, the J end lost 8 bases, and 15 bases lay between the germline ends. The CDR3 bases are TGTGCCAGCAGCTTACATGGGGGCGCAGAGGAAAAACTGTTTTTT. Translation: CASSLHGGAEEKLFF.